One sample yielded the 22 T cell receptor beta chains listed below, sequenced in a study of blood T cell repertoires in COVID-19. Assay: immunoSEQ multiplex PCR; the TCRdb copy retains only in-frame clones and omits some. Of approximately 160,000 clones in the sample, roughly 83% were seen once. The sequencing sample was made of peripheral blood. All receptors come from a woman of 80 years or more with active or convalescent COVID-19.

Comment on this clone: The same CDR3 arises from other DNA sequences in this sample as well. The genes are TRBV7-2 and TRBJ1-2; D might be TRBD1 (5 bases). From germline, CDR1 is SGHTA and CDR2 FQGNSA. V gave up 2 bases and J gave up 2 bases, with 9 bases separating them. This CDR3 is 14 amino acids long. In DNA form, the CDR3 reads TGTGCCAGCAGCTTATCCGGGGGGAACTATGGCTACACCTTC. It yields the protein CASSLSGGNYGYTF.

Regarding this clone: Other nucleotide sequences in the sample specify the same CDR3. The chain joins TRBV7-2 to TRBJ1-5; D ambiguous. There are 15 residues in the CDR3. Germline CDR1 is SGHTA and CDR2 is FQGNSA. V lost 1 base to trimming and J lost 2 bases, with 9 bases between them. CDR3 in amino acids: CASSLGLGGNQPQHF. DNA for the CDR3: TGTGCCAGCAGCTTAGGGCTAGGAGGCAATCAGCCCCAGCATTTT.

The chain carries TRBV19 and TRBJ1-5, with 9 bases matching TRBD1. The ends lost 5 bases at V and 0 bases at J; junction bases unmatched: 11. There are 18 residues in the CDR3. Germline V lookup: CDR1 LNHDA, CDR2 SQIVND (reference sequence). The CDR3 DNA is TGTGCCAGTAGTCGACCGGGACAGGGAATGGATAGCAATCAGCCCCAGCATTTT. The encoded protein is CASSRPGQGMDSNQPQHF.

This clone has just a few counts. This chain uses TRBV19 with TRBJ2-1, with 10 bases fitting TRBD1. The CDR3 covers 15 residues. The germline V gene has CDR1 LNHDA and CDR2 SQIVND (reference sequence). Trimming cost V 5 bases and J 5 bases; bases outside gene matches: 6. The CDR3 loop is CASSPRTGGNNEQFF. CDR3 sequence (DNA): TGTGCCAGTAGTCCCCGGACAGGGGGGAACAATGAGCAGTTCTTC.

The V call is TRBV27, the J call TRBJ2-7, with D perhaps matching TRBD2 (6 bases). CDR1 MNHEY and CDR2 SMNVEV come from the germline V gene (reference sequence). Deletions cut 5 bases from V and 0 bases from J, with 11 bases between. The CDR3 loop spans 14 amino acids. The CDR3 nucleotides are TGTGCCAGCAGTGGGACTCCCCGCTCCTACGAGCAGTACTTC. This gives the protein CASSGTPRSYEQYF.

The CDR3 sequence: CASSPRGSSNQPQHF. The CDR3 DNA follows: TGTGCCAGCAGCCCCAGGGGGTCTAGCAATCAGCCCCAGCATTTT. The chain is built from TRBV14 and TRBJ1-5, with 7 bases matching TRBD1. CDR1 is SGHDN, CDR2 FVKESK, per germline. J lost 0 bases, V lost 4 bases, and 3 bases had no gene match. The CDR3 is 15 amino acids.

This clone appeared once. The V call is TRBV5-5, the J call TRBJ2-7; D may be TRBD2 (6 bases). The germline gives CDR1 SGHKS, CDR2 YYEKEE (reference sequence). The V end was cut by 3 bases, the J end by 2 bases, with 15 bases between. The CDR3 extends over 15 amino acids. The CDR3 sequence is CASSSEGWDTYEQYF. DNA of the CDR3: TGTGCCAGCAGCTCGGAGGGCTGGGATACCTACGAGCAGTACTTC.

This chain uses TRBV7-8 with TRBJ1-2; 7 bases line up with TRBD1. CDR1 and CDR2 from the germline V gene are SGHVS and FQNEAQ. The ends lost 5 bases at V and 0 bases at J; junction bases unmatched: 9. This CDR3 is built from 16 residues. For the CDR3, the DNA is TGTGCCAGCAGCCCACCGGGACAGTTGACTAACTATGGCTACACCTTC. Translating it yields CASSPPGQLTNYGYTF.

In DNA, the CDR3 is TGTGCCAGCAGCCAAGATCGGGGGTCGAAGAGGAATGAGCAGTTCTTC. This encodes CASSQDRGSKRNEQFF. J is TRBJ2-1 and V is TRBV14; possibly TRBD2 for D (6 bases). There are 16 residues in the CDR3. Between the trimmed V and J ends, which lost 0 bases and 7 bases, there was a span of 16 bases. Germline values: CDR1 SGHDN, CDR2 FVKESK.

The chain links TRBV4-1 to TRBJ1-1; 9 bases fit TRBD1. V lost 7 bases and J lost 3; bases outside the gene matches: 6. The CDR3 consists of 14 residues. Germline values: CDR1 MGHRA, CDR2 YSYEKL. The CDR3 region is CASTFTGGYTEAFF. The CDR3, as DNA: TGCGCCAGCACCTTCACAGGGGGCTACACTGAAGCTTTCTTT.

This clone was counted a single time. The rearrangement uses TRBV3-1 (or the pseudogene TRBV3-2) and TRBJ1-1; D gene unclear. V was shortened by 4 bases and J by 0 bases, with 9 bases between the two germline ends. Germline lookup yields CDR1 LGHDT and CDR2 YNNKEL (reference sequence). This CDR3 has 14 amino acids. CDR3 residues: CASSLDSLNTEAFF. Written as DNA, the CDR3 is TGTGCCAGCAGCCTGGACTCTTTGAACACTGAAGCTTTCTTT.

The gene calls are TRBV11-3 and TRBJ2-1; tentative D call: TRBD2 (7 bases). This CDR3 contains 16 residues. Germline CDR1 reads SGHNT; CDR2 reads YENEEA. The V gene lost 5 bases and the J gene lost 5 bases, with 19 bases spanning the gap. CDR3 amino acids: CASSPGGQAPDNEQFF. The CDR3, as DNA: TGTGCCAGCAGCCCCGGGGGGCAGGCCCCGGACAATGAGCAGTTCTTC.

The V call is TRBV10-3, the J call TRBJ2-5, with D uncertain. In germline, CDR1 is ENHRY, CDR2 SYGVKD. V gave up 4 bases and J gave up 2 bases, with 11 bases separating them. This CDR3 spans 14 amino acids. The CDR3 sequence: CAISGGTLQETQYF. The CDR3 region has the DNA TGTGCCATCAGTGGCGGAACTTTACAAGAGACCCAGTACTTC.

This chain uses TRBV2 with TRBJ1-1, with D perhaps matching TRBD1 (6 bases). The CDR3 consists of 14 residues. V lost 5 bases, J lost 3 bases, and 13 bases lay in between. Germline V CDR1 and CDR2: SNHLY, FYNNEI. CDR3 DNA sequence: TGTGCCAGCAGTATACAGGGTCTAGACACTGAAGCTTTCTTT. Translating it yields CASSIQGLDTEAFF. Looking up the rest from reference TRBV2 and TRBJ1-1 gives the full variable domain: EPEVTQTPSHQVTQMGQEVILRCVPISNHLYFYWYRQILGQKVEFLVSFYNNEISEKSEIFDDQFSVERPDGSNFTLKIRSTKLEDSAMYFCASSIQGLDTEAFFGQGTRLTVV.

This clone was picked up a small number of times. At one of its ends the junction is not consistent with the germline gene, which may arise from a read error. This sequence joins TRBV7-7 and TRBJ2-5; 8 nucleotides line up with TRBD1. This CDR3 is 14 amino acids long. CDR1 is SSHAT, CDR2 FNYEAQ, per germline (reference sequence). The CDR3 is CASSRGQGQETQYF. The CDR3 DNA reads TGTGCTAGCAGCAGAGGACAGGGTCAAGAGACCCAGTACTTC.

This sequence joins TRBV29-1 and TRBJ2-7, with 7 bases matching TRBD1. This CDR3 contains 12 residues. Looked up from germline, CDR1 is SQVTM and CDR2 is ANQGSEA. V trimming: 4 bases; J trimming: 3 bases; junction bases outside the gene matches: 3. The CDR3 nucleotides are TGCAGCGTTGGGGACAGCGGCTACGAGCAGTACTTC. Translation: CSVGDSGYEQYF.

The rearrangement joins TRBV19 to TRBJ1-2; 7 bases match TRBD1. CDR1 and CDR2 from the germline V gene are LNHDA and SQIVND (reference sequence). This CDR3 is built from 13 residues. Trimming took 3 bases from V and 7 from J; bases not matched to a gene: 5. CDR3 DNA sequence: TGTGCCAGTAGTATGGCAGGGGGTAGTGGCTACACCTTC. Protein product: CASSMAGGSGYTF.

The rearrangement joins TRBV6-2 or TRBV6-3 to TRBJ2-3; no definite D call. From germline, CDR1 is MNHEY and CDR2 SVGEGT. CDR3 length: 13 residues. V gave up 6 bases and J gave up 4 bases, with 11 bases separating them. Here the CDR3 DNA reads TGTGCCAGCAGCCCTCTATACCCAGATACGCAGTATTTT. Translating it yields CASSPLYPDTQYF.

V and J are TRBV23-1 and TRBJ2-5; the match to TRBD1 covers 7 bases. TRBV23-1 is an ORF, with its function uncertain. The CDR3 is 15 amino acids. The trim removed 6 bases at V and 3 bases at J, leaving 10 bases unmatched. The CDR3 bases are TGCGCCAGCAGGCCCTCGGGACAGCGTAAAGAGACCCAGTACTTC. Protein product: CASRPSGQRKETQYF.

The rearrangement links TRBV12-3 or TRBV12-4 to TRBJ1-5; D remains ambiguous. V lost 3 bases to trimming and J lost 4 bases, with 7 bases between them. The CDR3 length is 13 residues. The CDR3 coding sequence is TGTGCCAGCAGTTTCGAGAGAAATCAGCCCCAGCATTTT. It encodes CASSFERNQPQHF.

The chain couples TRBV19 to TRBJ1-2; D call uncertain. Trimming took off 0 bases at V and 4 bases at J, with 9 bases between the two ends. This CDR3 spans 14 amino acids. Germline loops: CDR1 LNHDA, CDR2 SQIVND (reference sequence). CDR3 residues: CASSIEPGLYGYTF. The CDR3 coding sequence is TGTGCCAGTAGTATAGAGCCCGGTCTCTATGGCTACACCTTC.

V gene TRBV6-6 combines with J gene TRBJ1-2; no firm D call. Germline V lookup: CDR1 MNHNY, CDR2 SVGAGI (reference sequence). V was cut by 2 bases and J by 4 bases, with 11 bases left in between. The CDR3 spans 14 residues. This CDR3 is CASSYNDGVYGYTF. The CDR3 bases are TGTGCCAGCAGTTACAACGACGGGGTCTATGGCTACACCTTC.